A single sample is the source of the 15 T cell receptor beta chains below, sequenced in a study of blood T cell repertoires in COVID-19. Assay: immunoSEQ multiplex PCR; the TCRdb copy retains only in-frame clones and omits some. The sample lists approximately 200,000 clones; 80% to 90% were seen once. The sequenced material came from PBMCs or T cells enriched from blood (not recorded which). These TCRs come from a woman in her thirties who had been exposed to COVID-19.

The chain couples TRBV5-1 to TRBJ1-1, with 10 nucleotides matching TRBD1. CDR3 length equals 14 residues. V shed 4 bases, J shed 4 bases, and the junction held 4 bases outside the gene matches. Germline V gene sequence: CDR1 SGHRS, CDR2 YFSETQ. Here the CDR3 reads CASSQGQGITEAFF. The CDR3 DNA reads TGCGCCAGCAGCCAGGGACAGGGGATCACTGAAGCTTTCTTT. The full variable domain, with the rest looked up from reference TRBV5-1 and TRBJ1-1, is KAGVTQTPRYLIKTRGQQVTLSCSPISGHRSVSWYQQTPGQGLQFLFEYFSETQRNKGNFPGRFSGRQFSNSRSEMNVSTLELGDSALYLCASSQGQGITEAFFGQGTRLTVV.

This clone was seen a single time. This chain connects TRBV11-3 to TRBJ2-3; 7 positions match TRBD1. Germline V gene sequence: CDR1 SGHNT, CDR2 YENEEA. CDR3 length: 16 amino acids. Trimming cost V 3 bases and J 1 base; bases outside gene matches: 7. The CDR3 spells CASSFTGQLRTDTQYF. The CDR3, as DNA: TGTGCCAGCAGCTTTACGGGACAGCTACGCACAGATACGCAGTATTTT.

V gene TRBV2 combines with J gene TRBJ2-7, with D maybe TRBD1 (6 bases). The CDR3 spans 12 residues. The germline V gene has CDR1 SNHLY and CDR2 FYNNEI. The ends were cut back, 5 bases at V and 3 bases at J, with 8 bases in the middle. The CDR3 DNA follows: TGTGCCAGCAGTATACAGGGCTACGAGCAGTACTTC. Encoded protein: CASSIQGYEQYF.

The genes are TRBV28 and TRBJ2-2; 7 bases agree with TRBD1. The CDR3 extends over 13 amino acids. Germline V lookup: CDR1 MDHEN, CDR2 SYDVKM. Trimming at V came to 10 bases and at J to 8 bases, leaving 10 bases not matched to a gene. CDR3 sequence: CATKTGAKGELFF. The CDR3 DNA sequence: TGTGCCACCAAAACAGGGGCGAAGGGGGAGCTGTTTTTT. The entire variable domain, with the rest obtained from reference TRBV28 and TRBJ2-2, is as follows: DVKVTQSSRYLVKRTGEKVFLECVQDMDHENMFWYRQDPGLGLRLIYFSYDVKMKEKGDIPEGYSVSREKKERFSLILESASTNQTSMYLCATKTGAKGELFFGEGSRLTVL.

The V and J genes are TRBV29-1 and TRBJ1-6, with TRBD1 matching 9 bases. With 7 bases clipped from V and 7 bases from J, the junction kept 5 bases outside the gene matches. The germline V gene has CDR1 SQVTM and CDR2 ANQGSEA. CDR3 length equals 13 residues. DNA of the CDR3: TGCAGCGCGCGGACAGGGGACAATTCACCCCTCCACTTT. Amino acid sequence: CSARTGDNSPLHF.

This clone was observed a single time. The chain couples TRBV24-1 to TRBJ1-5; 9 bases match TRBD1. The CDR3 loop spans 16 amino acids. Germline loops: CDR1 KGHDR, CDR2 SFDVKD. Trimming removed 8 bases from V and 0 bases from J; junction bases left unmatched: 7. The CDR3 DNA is TGTGCCACCAACCTCCGGGACAGGGTTAGCAATCAGCCCCAGCATTTT. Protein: CATNLRDRVSNQPQHF.

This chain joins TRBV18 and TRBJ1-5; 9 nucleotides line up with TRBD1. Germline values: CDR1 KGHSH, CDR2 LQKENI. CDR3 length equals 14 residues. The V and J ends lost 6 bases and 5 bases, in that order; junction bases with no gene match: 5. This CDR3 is CASSSGTGHQPQHF. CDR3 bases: TGTGCCAGCTCCTCCGGGACAGGGCATCAGCCCCAGCATTTT.

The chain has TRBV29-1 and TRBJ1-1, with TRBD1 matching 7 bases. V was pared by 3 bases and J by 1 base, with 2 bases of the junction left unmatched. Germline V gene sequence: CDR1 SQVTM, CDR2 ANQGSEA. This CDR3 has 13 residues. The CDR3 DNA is TGCAGCGTTGACGGGACAGCGAACACTGAAGCTTTCTTT. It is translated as CSVDGTANTEAFF.

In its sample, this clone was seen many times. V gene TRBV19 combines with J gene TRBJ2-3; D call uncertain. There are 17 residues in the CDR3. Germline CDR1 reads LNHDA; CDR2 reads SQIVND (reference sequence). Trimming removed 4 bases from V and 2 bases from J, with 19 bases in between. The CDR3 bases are TGTGCCAGTAGTAGATATTCCTCCAGAGGAGCCACAGATACGCAGTATTTT. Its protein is CASSRYSSRGATDTQYF.

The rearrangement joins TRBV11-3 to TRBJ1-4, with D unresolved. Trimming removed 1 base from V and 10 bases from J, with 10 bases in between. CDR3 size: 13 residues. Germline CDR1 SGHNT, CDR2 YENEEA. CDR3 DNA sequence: TGTGCCAGCAGCTTAGGAGAGGGATCAAAACTGTTTTTT. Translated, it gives CASSLGEGSKLFF. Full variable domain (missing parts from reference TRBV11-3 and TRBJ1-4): EAGVVQSPRYKIIEKKQPVAFWCNPISGHNTLYWYLQNLGQGPELLIRYENEEAVDDSQLPKDRFSAERLKGVDSTLKIQPAELGDSAVYLCASSLGEGSKLFFGSGTQLSVL.

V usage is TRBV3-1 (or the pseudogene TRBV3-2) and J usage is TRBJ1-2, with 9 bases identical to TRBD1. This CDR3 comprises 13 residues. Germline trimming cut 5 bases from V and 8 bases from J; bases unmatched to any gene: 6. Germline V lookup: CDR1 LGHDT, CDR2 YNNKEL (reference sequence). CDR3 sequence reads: CASSLDRGGGYTF. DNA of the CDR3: TGTGCCAGCAGCTTGGACAGGGGTGGAGGCTACACCTTC.

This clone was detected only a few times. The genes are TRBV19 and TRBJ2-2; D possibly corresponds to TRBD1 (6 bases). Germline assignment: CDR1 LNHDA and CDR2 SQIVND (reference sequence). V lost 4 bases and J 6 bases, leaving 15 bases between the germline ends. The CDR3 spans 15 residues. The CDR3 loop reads CASSRTGHPSGELFF. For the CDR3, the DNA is TGTGCCAGTAGTAGGACGGGACATCCGTCCGGGGAGCTGTTTTTT.

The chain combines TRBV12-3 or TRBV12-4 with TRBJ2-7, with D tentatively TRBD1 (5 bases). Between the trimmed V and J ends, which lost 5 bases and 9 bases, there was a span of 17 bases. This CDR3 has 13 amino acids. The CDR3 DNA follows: TGTGCCAGCAGTCGAGACAGAGCAGTTTGGCAGTACTTC. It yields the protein CASSRDRAVWQYF.

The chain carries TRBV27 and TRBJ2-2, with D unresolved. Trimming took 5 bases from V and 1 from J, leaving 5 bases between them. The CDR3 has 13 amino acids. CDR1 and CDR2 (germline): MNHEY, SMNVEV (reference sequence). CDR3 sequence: CASSQQNTGELFF. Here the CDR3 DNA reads TGTGCCAGCAGTCAACAGAACACCGGGGAGCTGTTTTTT.

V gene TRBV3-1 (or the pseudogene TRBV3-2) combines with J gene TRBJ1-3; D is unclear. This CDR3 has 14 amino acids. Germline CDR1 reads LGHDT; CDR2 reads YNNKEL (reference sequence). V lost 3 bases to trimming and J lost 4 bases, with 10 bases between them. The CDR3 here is CASSHRGSGNTIYF. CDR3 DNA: TGTGCCAGCAGCCATAGAGGGTCAGGAAACACCATATATTTT.